Presented here are 20 T cell receptor beta chains from one specimen sequenced in a study of cytomegalovirus exposure and HLA in healthy donors. PCR was performed using 60 Vbeta and 13 Jbeta primers. Generated by immunoSEQ multiplex PCR, the TCRdb table keeps only in-frame clones and is missing some. Among approximately 86,000 clones listed, just over 70% were seen once. The specimen sequenced was PBMCs. Source of these receptors: a man in his 60s in good health and CMV-seronegative.

The V gene is TRBV6-4, the J gene TRBJ2-1, with 12 bases lining up with TRBD2. The CDR3 extends over 15 amino acids. J was trimmed by 7 bases and V by 5 bases; bases with no gene match: 6. Germline CDR1 is MRHNA and CDR2 is SNTAGT. The CDR3 DNA sequence: TGTGCCAGCAGTCAGACTAGCGGGAGTGGTAATGAGCAGTTCTTC. Residues: CASSQTSGSGNEQFF.

This clone was detected only once. The chain employs TRBV6-1 and TRBJ2-5; the D gene is possibly TRBD1 (5 bases). The germline CDR1 and CDR2 sequences are MNHNS and SASEGT. The V end lost 6 bases, the J end lost 5 bases, and 13 bases lay between the germline ends. This CDR3 is 13 amino acids long. The CDR3 coding sequence is TGTGCCAGCAGATCAGGGATTAGGGAGACCCAGTACTTC. Translating it yields CASRSGIRETQYF.

This clone appeared a few times. The chain links TRBV10-1 to TRBJ2-1, with D maybe TRBD1 (6 bases). The CDR3 spans 14 residues. The germline V gene has CDR1 WNHNN and CDR2 SYGVQD (reference sequence). V lost 3 bases and J lost 8, with 14 bases in between. This chain's CDR3 is CASSEWQGPYEQFF. The CDR3 region has the DNA TGCGCCAGCAGTGAATGGCAGGGGCCGTATGAGCAGTTCTTC.

This clone has only a few counts. V usage is TRBV5-1 and J usage is TRBJ1-1; TRBD1 agrees at 11 bases. Germline V gives CDR1 SGHRS, CDR2 YFSETQ. With V trimmed by 1 base and J by 5 bases, 4 bases remained unmatched. The CDR3 has 15 residues. The CDR3 is CASSLRTGGGTEAFF. The CDR3 coding sequence is TGCGCCAGCAGCTTGCGGACAGGGGGCGGGACTGAAGCTTTCTTT. The full variable domain, in which reference TRBV5-1 and TRBJ1-1 provide the parts outside the CDR3, is KAGVTQTPRYLIKTRGQQVTLSCSPISGHRSVSWYQQTPGQGLQFLFEYFSETQRNKGNFPGRFSGRQFSNSRSEMNVSTLELGDSALYLCASSLRTGGGTEAFFGQGTRLTVV.

V is TRBV30 and J is TRBJ1-1; D not certain. This CDR3 has 13 residues. Deletions cut 2 bases from V and 3 bases from J, with 10 bases between. CDR1 GTSNPN and CDR2 SVGIG come from the germline V gene (reference sequence). CDR3 nucleotides: TGTGCCTGGAGTTCAAACCGGGACACTGAAGCTTTCTTT. It is translated as CAWSSNRDTEAFF.

The sample holds a few counts of this clone. The V gene is TRBV19, the J gene TRBJ2-1; possibly TRBD2 for D (5 bases). From germline, CDR1 is LNHDA and CDR2 SQIVND (reference sequence). This CDR3 comprises 15 residues. Trimming pared 4 bases from V and 0 bases from J, leaving 10 bases between. CDR3 protein: CASSKGGLSYNEQFF. The CDR3 bases are TGTGCCAGTAGTAAAGGCGGGCTCTCCTACAATGAGCAGTTCTTC.

The chain recombines TRBV4-3 with TRBJ2-3; the match to TRBD2 covers 9 bases. Looked up from germline, CDR1 is LGHNA and CDR2 is YSLEER. The CDR3 sequence is 14 residues long. Trimming at V came to 3 bases and at J to 9 bases, leaving 7 bases not matched to a gene. CDR3 bases: TGCGCCAGCAGCCAGGACGGGACTAGCCAAACGCAGTATTTT. Protein product: CASSQDGTSQTQYF.

The V and J genes are TRBV10-1 and TRBJ2-7; TRBD1 is a possible D gene (6 bases). Trimming removed 9 bases from V and 1 base from J, with 22 bases in between. Per the germline V gene, CDR1 is WNHNN and CDR2 is SYGVQD (reference sequence). The CDR3 contains 16 residues. This chain's CDR3 is CARHSGGGRRSYEQYF. CDR3 bases: TGCGCCAGACACTCTGGGGGCGGGCGAAGATCCTACGAGCAGTACTTC.

This rearrangement joins TRBV18 to TRBJ1-1, with D possibly TRBD1 on 5 matching bases. The CDR3 is made up of 15 amino acids. Deletions cut 2 bases from V and 4 bases from J, with 14 bases between. Germline CDR1 reads KGHSH; CDR2 reads LQKENI. CDR3 region: CASSPGAGGRTEAFF. The CDR3 nucleotides are TGTGCCAGCTCACCAGGGGCGGGGGGACGCACTGAAGCTTTCTTT.

The chain carries TRBV14 and TRBJ2-2; TRBD2 matches at 12 bases. The CDR3 length is 17 residues. The V gene end was trimmed by 1 base and the J gene end by 6 bases; junction bases not matched to a gene: 6. Per the germline V gene, CDR1 is SGHDN and CDR2 is FVKESK. CDR3 DNA: TGTGCCAGCAGCCAAGTAATAGGACTAGCGGGGTCCGGGGAGCTGTTTTTT. Its translation is CASSQVIGLAGSGELFF. The full variable domain, its missing parts supplied by reference TRBV14 and TRBJ2-2, is EAGVTQFPSHSVIEKGQTVTLRCDPISGHDNLYWYRRVMGKEIKFLLHFVKESKQDESGMPNNRFLAERTGGTYSTLKVQPAELEDSGVYFCASSQVIGLAGSGELFFGEGSRLTVL.

This clone was picked up a small number of times. The V and J genes are TRBV6-5 and TRBJ2-3; perhaps TRBD2 as D (5 bases). Trimming left V 0 bases short and J 6 bases short, with 7 bases between. The CDR3 has 13 residues. In germline, CDR1 is MNHEY, CDR2 SVGAGI. The CDR3 sequence is CASSYSGGDTQYF. The CDR3 bases are TGTGCCAGCAGTTACTCCGGCGGGGATACGCAGTATTTT.

CDR3 in amino acids: CASSLDGGREQYF. CDR3 nucleotide sequence: TGTGCCAGCAGCTTGGACGGGGGGCGCGAGCAGTACTTC. This rearrangement joins TRBV5-4 to TRBJ2-7; maybe TRBD2 (7 bases). Trimming left V 0 bases short and J 6 bases short, with 10 bases between. The CDR3 is 13 amino acids. The germline CDR1 and CDR2 sequences are SGHNT and YYREEE (reference sequence).

J is TRBJ1-1 and V is TRBV27; D is possibly TRBD1 (6 bases). Germline-derived CDR1 and CDR2 are MNHEY and SMNVEV (reference sequence). V lost 6 bases to trimming and J lost 0 bases, with 17 bases between them. This CDR3 region has 16 residues. The CDR3 bases are TGTGCCAGCAGCCAATATTCGGACAGATTGAACACTGAAGCTTTCTTT. Amino acids: CASSQYSDRLNTEAFF.

This chain connects TRBV28 to TRBJ1-3; maybe TRBD1 (6 bases). Germline CDR1 reads MDHEN; CDR2 reads SYDVKM. This CDR3 comprises 16 residues. V was pared by 7 bases and J by 1 base, with 17 bases between. The CDR3 loop reads CASNMGGGASGNTIYF. The CDR3 nucleotides read TGTGCCAGCAATATGGGCGGGGGCGCGTCTGGAAACACCATATATTTT.

This chain connects TRBV29-1 to TRBJ2-2, with a possible D match to TRBD2 (6 bases). From germline, CDR1 is SQVTM and CDR2 ANQGSEA. V was clipped by 6 bases and J by 7 bases, with 15 bases between them. The CDR3 consists of 13 residues. The chain's CDR3 is CSVNGRENGELFF. CDR3 in DNA: TGCAGCGTCAACGGACGGGAGAACGGGGAGCTGTTTTTT.

The V and J genes are TRBV19 and TRBJ2-5; TRBD1 might be the D (6 bases). There are 13 residues in the CDR3. Trimming stripped 6 bases from V and 3 bases from J, with 11 bases between. Per germline, CDR1 LNHDA and CDR2 SQIVND (reference sequence). CDR3 bases: TGTGCCAGTAGGGACAGCGGTAAAGAGACCCAGTACTTC. Translation gives CASRDSGKETQYF.

In its sample, this clone was seen a few times. V and J are TRBV2 and TRBJ2-7, with D perhaps TRBD2 (6 bases). This CDR3 region has 13 residues. Trimming removed 8 bases at V and 2 bases at J, with 13 bases between. Germline-derived CDR1 and CDR2 are SNHLY and FYNNEI. CDR3 amino acids: CASGLRETYEQYF. CDR3 nucleotides: TGTGCCAGCGGACTCCGGGAGACCTACGAGCAGTACTTC.

The V and J genes are TRBV27 and TRBJ1-5, with D perhaps matching TRBD1 (5 bases). With 4 bases removed from V and 3 bases from J, the gap between germline ends came to 10 bases. CDR3 size: 14 residues. From germline, CDR1 is MNHEY and CDR2 SMNVEV (reference sequence). The DNA for the CDR3 is TGTGCCAGCAGTTCGAAGGGGATCAATCAGCCCCAGCATTTT. It codes for CASSSKGINQPQHF.

The chain uses TRBV19 and TRBJ2-7; 9 nucleotides line up with TRBD1. V dropped 6 bases and J dropped 4; count of bases not matched to a gene: 7. Germline V CDR1 and CDR2: LNHDA, SQIVND (reference sequence). CDR3 length equals 14 residues. The CDR3: CASSTGTGPYEQYF. CDR3 nucleotides: TGTGCCAGTAGCACCGGGACAGGGCCATACGAGCAGTACTTC.

The J gene is TRBJ1-2, the V gene TRBV6-5; 7 positions agree with TRBD1. The trim removed 4 bases at V and 5 bases at J, leaving 10 bases unmatched. CDR1 and CDR2 from the germline V gene are MNHEY and SVGAGI. The CDR3 spans 15 residues. CDR3 sequence (DNA): TGTGCCAGCAGTTTGAACAGGGGAGCAGAGTATGGCTACACCTTC. This encodes CASSLNRGAEYGYTF.